This T cell receptor (beta chain) was recovered during a study of blood T cell repertoires in COVID-19 (TCRdb year 2020). With respect to the entire study: The collaborator samples originated in the United States, Italy and Spain and spanned the acute and convalescent phases of COVID-19. The material from the prospective study consisted of cDNA or gDNA derived from T cells, B-cell-depleted T cells, or PBMCs. The dataset comprised deeply sampled blood TCRbeta repertoires from subjects exposed to, actively infected with, or recovered from COVID-19. The repertoires were released in a freely available public database intended as a resource for research on the immune response to SARS-CoV-2. The samples were drawn from the first 160 participants of the ongoing ImmuneRACE study and from 1,254 subjects provided by 6 global collaborators. Nearly every sample came with metadata listing a de-identified subject ID, COVID-19 status, age in years and sex. HLA class I and class II types, where available, came from metadata supplied by the sample provider rather than from assay-based typing.

As to this clone: Its recognized antigen is unknown. The input lacks base qualities; no much larger clone sits a single base away.

V and J lose 2 bases and 5 bases, and a span of 25 bases separates them. Sequences LGHNT (CDR1) and FRNRAP (CDR2) are obtained from the germline V gene. CDR3 length: 19 amino acids, cysteine to phenylalanine. This entry keeps only the CDR3 DNA: 57 bases, framed from base 1. On the study overall, not on this receptor specifically: How much clinical and demographic metadata was included differed by source and by participant, and the metadata was provided uncurated.

The immunoSEQ Assay, a bias-controlled multiplex PCR, was used to amplify TCRbeta CDR3 regions from genomic DNA. Per the source publication's procedure: The number of nucleated cells in each sample was estimated by amplification of reference gene primers within the assay. To quantify the absolute abundance of each unique TCRbeta CDR3 rearrangement, sequence reads were collapsed and filtered. For each sample, productive Simpson clonality was calculated as the square root of Simpson's diversity index over productive rearrangements. The table was pulled from immuneACCESS by TCRdb, which kept in-frame rearrangements only. Such tables lose some clones; where checked, under half of the loss comes from unresolved V genes, and the rest has no known cause. Clone size and V and J calls were adopted from that table, with D and trimming inferred from the DNA. The sample includes 250,000 to 350,000 clones, with roughly 87% observed a single time. The leading ten clones occupy about 2% of the sample.

Samples from volunteer blood donors who had recovered from COVID-19 were contributed by a second Seattle source. Collaborating institutions collected whole blood in K2EDTA tubes following their own protocols. For TCRbeta analysis, collaborator samples were shipped as frozen whole blood, as isolated PBMCs, or as DNA extracted from either sample type. The sequenced sample consisted of peripheral blood. This TCR was sampled from a woman in her 50s who had recovered from COVID-19. This receptor chain uses TRBV12-5 and TRBJ1-5; TRBD1 is perhaps the D gene, given 6 matching bases. The nucleotides are TGTGCTAGTGGTTTGTATCAGGGGTTGAAGAGGTATGAGGATCAGCCCCAGCATTTT. Its coded protein is CASGLYQGLKRYEDQPQHF.